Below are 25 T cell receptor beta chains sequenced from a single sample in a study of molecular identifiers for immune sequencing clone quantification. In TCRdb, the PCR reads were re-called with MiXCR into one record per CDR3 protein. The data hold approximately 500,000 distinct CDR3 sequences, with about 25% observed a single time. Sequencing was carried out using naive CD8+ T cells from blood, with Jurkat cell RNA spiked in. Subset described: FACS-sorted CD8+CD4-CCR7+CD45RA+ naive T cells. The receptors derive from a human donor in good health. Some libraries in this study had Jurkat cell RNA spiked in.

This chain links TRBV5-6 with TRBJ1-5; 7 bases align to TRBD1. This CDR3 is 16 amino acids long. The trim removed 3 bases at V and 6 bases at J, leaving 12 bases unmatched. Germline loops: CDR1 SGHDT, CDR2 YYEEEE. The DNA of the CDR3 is TGTGCCAGCAGCTCGGGACAGACCCTTGTTAGTCAGCCCCAGCATTTT. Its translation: CASSSGQTLVSQPQHF. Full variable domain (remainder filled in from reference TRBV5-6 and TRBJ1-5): DAGVTQSPTHLIKTRGQQVTLRCSPKSGHDTVSWYQQALGQGPQFIFQYYEEEERQRGNFPDRFSGHQFPNYSSELNVNALLLGDSALYLCASSSGQTLVSQPQHFGDGTRLSIL.

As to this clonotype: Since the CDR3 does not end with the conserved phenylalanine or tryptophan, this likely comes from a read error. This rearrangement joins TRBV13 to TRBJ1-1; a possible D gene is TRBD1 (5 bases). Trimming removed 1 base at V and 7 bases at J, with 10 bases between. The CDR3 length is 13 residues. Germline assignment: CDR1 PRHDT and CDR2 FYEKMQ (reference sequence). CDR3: CASSLDGGDEAFI. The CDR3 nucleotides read TGTGCCAGCAGCTTAGATGGGGGGGATGAAGCTTTCATC.

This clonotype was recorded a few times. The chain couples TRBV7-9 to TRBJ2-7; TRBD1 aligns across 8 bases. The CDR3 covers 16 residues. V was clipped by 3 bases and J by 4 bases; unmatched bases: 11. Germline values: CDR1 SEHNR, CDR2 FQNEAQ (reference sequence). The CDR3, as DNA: TGTGCCAGCAGCTTGGGGACAGGCGGAGTATGGTACGAGCAGTACTTC. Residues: CASSLGTGGVWYEQYF.

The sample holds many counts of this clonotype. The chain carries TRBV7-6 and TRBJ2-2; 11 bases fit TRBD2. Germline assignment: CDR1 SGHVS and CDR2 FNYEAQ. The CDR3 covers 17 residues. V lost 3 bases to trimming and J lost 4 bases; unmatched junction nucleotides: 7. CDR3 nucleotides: TGTGCCAGCAGCTTTTCACTAGCGGGAGAGCTCACCGGGGAGCTGTTTTTT. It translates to CASSFSLAGELTGELFF.

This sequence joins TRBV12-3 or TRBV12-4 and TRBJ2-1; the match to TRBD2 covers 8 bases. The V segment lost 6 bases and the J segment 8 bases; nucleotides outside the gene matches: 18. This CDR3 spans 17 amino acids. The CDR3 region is CASSILAGGSLVDEQFF. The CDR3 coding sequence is TGTGCCAGCAGCATACTGGCGGGAGGTTCCCTTGTTGATGAGCAGTTCTTC.

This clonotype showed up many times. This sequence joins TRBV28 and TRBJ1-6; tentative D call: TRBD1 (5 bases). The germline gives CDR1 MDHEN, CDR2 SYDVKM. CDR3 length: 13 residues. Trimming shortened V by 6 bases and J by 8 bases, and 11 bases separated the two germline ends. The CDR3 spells CASRFDSYSPLHF. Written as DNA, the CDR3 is TGTGCCAGCAGGTTTGACAGTTATTCACCCCTCCACTTT.

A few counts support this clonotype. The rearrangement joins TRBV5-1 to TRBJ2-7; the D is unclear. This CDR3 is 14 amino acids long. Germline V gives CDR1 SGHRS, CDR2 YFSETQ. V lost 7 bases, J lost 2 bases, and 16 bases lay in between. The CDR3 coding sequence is TGCGCCAGCTGCGAGACGGATCAAACCTACGAGCAGTACTTC. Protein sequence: CASCETDQTYEQYF.

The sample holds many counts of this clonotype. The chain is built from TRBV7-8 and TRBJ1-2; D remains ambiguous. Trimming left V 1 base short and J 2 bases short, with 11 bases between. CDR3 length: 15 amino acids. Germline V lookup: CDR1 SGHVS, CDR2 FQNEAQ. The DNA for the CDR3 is TGTGCCAGCAGCTTAGACGGGGAAGAGAACTATGGCTACACCTTC. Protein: CASSLDGEENYGYTF.

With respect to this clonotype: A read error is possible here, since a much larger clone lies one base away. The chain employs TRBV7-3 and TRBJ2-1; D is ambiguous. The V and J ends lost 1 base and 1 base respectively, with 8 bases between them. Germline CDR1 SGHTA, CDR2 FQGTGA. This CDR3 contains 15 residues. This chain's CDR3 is CASSLIRESYNEQFF. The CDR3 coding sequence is TGTGCCAGCAGCTTAATAAGGGAATCCTACAATGAGCAGTTCTTC.

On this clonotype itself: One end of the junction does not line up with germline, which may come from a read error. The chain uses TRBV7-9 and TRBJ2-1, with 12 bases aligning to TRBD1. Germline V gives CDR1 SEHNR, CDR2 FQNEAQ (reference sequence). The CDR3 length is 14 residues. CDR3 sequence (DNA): TGTGCCGGCAGCCCGGGACAGGGGGCACATGAGCAGTTCTTC. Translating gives CAGSPGQGAHEQFF.

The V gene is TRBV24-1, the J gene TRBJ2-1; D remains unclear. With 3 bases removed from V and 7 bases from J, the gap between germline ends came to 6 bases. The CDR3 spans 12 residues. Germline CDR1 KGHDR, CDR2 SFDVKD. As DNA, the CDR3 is TGTGCCACCAGTGATGAACAGAATGAGCAGTTCTTC. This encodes CATSDEQNEQFF.

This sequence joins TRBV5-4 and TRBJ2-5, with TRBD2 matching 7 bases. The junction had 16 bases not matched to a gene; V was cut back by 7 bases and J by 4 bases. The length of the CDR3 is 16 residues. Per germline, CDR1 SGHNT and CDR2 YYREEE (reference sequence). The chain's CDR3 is CASSSIGLEFVETQYF. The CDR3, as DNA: TGTGCCAGCTCTAGTATTGGACTAGAATTCGTAGAGACCCAGTACTTC.

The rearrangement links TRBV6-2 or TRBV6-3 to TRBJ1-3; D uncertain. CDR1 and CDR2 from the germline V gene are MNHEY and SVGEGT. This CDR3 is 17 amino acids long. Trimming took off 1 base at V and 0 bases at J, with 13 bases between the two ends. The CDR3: CASSYLPYTDSGNTIYF. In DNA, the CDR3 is TGTGCCAGCAGTTACTTGCCCTATACGGACTCTGGAAACACCATATATTTT.

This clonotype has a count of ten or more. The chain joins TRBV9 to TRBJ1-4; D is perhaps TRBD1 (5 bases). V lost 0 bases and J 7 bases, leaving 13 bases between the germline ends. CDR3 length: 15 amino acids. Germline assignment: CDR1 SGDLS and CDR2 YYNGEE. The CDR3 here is CASSVDGTGGEKLFF. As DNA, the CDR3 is TGTGCCAGCAGCGTAGATGGGACTGGCGGTGAAAAACTGTTTTTT.

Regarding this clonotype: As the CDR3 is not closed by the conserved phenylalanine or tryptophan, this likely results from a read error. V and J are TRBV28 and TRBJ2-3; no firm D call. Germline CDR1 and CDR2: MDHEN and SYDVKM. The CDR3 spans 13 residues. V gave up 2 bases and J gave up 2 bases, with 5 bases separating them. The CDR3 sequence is CASSLRTTDTQYS. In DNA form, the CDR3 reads TGTGCCAGCAGTTTAAGGACCACAGATACGCAGTATTCT.

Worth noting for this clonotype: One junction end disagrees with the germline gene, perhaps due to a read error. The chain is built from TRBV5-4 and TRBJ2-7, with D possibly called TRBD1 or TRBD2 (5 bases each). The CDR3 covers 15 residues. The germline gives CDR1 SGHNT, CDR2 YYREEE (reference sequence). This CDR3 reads CASSFGASELYAQYF. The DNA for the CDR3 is TGTGCCAGCAGCTTCGGGGCCTCCGAACTCTACGCGCAGTACTTC.

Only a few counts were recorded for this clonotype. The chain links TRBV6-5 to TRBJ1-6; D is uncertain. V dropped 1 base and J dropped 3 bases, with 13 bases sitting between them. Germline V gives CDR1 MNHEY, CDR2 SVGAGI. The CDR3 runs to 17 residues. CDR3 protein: CASSYLKRTGYNSPLHF. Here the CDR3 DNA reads TGTGCCAGCAGTTACTTAAAACGGACGGGCTATAATTCACCCCTCCACTTT.

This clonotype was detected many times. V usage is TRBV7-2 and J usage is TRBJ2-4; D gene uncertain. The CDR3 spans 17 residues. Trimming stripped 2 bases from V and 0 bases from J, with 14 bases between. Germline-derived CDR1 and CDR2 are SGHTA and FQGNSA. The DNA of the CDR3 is TGTGCCAGCAGCTTACACGAGCAGGAGATAGCCAAAAACATTCAGTACTTC. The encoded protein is CASSLHEQEIAKNIQYF.

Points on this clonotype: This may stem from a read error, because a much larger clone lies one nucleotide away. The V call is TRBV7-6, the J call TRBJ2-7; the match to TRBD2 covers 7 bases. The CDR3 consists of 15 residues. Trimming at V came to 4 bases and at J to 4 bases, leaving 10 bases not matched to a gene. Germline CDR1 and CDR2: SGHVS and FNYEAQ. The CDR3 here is CASSSTGGFLYEQYF. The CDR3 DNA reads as TGTGCCAGCAGCTCCACGGGGGGTTTCTTGTACGAGCAGTACTTC.

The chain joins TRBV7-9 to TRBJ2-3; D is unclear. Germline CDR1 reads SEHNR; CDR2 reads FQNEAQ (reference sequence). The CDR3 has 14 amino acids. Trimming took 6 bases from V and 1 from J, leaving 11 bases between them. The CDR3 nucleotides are TGTGCCAGCAGTACGTCCGACGGCACAGATACGCAGTATTTT. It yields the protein CASSTSDGTDTQYF.

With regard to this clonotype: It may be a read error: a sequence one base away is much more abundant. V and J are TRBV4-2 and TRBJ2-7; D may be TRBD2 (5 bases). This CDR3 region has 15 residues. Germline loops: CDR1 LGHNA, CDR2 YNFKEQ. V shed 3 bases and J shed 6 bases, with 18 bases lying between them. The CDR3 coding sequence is TGTGCCAGCAGCCAGTTCGAGGGCAAAGCCTCCGAGCAGTACTTC. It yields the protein CASSQFEGKASEQYF.

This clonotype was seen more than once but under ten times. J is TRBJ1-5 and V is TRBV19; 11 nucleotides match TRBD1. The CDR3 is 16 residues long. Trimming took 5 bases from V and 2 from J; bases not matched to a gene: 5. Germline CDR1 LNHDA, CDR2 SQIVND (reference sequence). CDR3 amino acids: CASSRDRGNGNQPQHF. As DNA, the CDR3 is TGTGCCAGTAGTCGGGACAGGGGGAACGGCAATCAGCCCCAGCATTTT.

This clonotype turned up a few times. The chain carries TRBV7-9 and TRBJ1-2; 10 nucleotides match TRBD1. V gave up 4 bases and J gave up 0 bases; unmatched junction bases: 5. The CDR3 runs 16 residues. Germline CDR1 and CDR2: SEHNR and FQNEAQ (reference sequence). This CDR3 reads CASSSGQGVTNYGYTF. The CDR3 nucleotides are TGTGCCAGCAGCTCCGGACAGGGGGTGACTAACTATGGCTACACCTTC.

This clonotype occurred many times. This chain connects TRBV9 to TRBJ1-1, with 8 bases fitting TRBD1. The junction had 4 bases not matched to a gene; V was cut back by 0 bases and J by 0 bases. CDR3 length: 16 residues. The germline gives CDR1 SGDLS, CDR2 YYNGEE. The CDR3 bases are TGTGCCAGCAGCGTAGACAGACAGGGGATGAACACTGAAGCTTTCTTT. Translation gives CASSVDRQGMNTEAFF.

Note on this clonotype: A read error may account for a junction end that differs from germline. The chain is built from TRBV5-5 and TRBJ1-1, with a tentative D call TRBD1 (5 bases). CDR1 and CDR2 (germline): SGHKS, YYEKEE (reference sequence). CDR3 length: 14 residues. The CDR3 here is CASSFGGMNTEALF. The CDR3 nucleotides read TGTGCCAGCAGCTTCGGGGGAATGAACACTGAAGCTCTCTTT.